These T cell receptor beta chains were read from a single sample in a study of blood T cell repertoires in COVID-19. Sequencing used immunoSEQ multiplex PCR; TCRdb keeps in-frame clones, though not all of them. The sample has about 160,000 clones, 75% to 90% seen once. The sample taken for sequencing was peripheral blood. The origin of the receptors is a woman of 80 years or more with active or convalescent COVID-19. Both conserved end residues are part of each CDR3. The D gene is left open where the match is weak. Rows may omit the clone size; those that give it use once, few, many or a size class.

TRBD1	TRBV19	TRBJ1-2	NA	CASSILTSRQGYTF	TGTGCCAGTAGTATTCTTACCTCGCGACAGGGATACACCTTC
TRBD1	TRBV19	TRBJ1-6	NA	CASTSKTGSSNSPLHF	TGTGCCAGTACCTCGAAGACAGGGTCGTCGAATTCACCCCTCCACTTT
NA	TRBV19	TRBJ1-2	NA	CASSQQYYGYTF	TGTGCCAGTAGTCAACAATACTATGGCTACACCTTC
TRBD1	TRBV10-3	TRBJ2-5	NA	CATTGSMRETQYF	TGTGCCACGACAGGGAGTATGCGTGAGACCCAGTACTTC
NA	TRBV6-5	TRBJ1-3	NA	CASSYSRGPIYF	TGTGCCAGCAGTTACTCGCGGGGGCCCATATATTTT
TRBD2	TRBV5-4	TRBJ2-1	NA	CASSSPPIAGDSYNEQFF	TGTGCCAGCAGCTCCCCCCCCATAGCGGGGGACTCCTACAATGAGCAGTTCTTC
NA	TRBV6-5	TRBJ1-1	NA	CASSYSYREYTEAFF	TGTGCCAGCAGTTACTCGTACAGGGAATACACTGAAGCTTTCTTT
TRBD1	TRBV5-5	TRBJ1-2	NA	CASSLGGGGSYGYTF	TGTGCCAGCAGCTTGGGAGGAGGGGGCAGCTATGGCTACACCTTC
NA	TRBV6-1	TRBJ1-1	few	CASSEGPTEAFF	TGTGCCAGCAGTGAAGGGCCCACTGAAGCTTTCTTT
NA	TRBV7-3	TRBJ1-1	NA	CASRNPDKNTEAFF	TGTGCCAGCAGAAACCCGGACAAGAACACTGAAGCTTTCTTT
NA	TRBV5-4	TRBJ2-3	once	CASSLDRRHTDTQYF	TGTGCCAGCAGCTTGGACAGGCGCCACACAGATACGCAGTATTTT
NA	TRBV4-3	TRBJ2-5	NA	CASSQEIEKTQYF	TGCGCCAGCAGCCAAGAAATAGAGAAGACCCAGTACTTC
NA	TRBV30	TRBJ2-2	NA	CAWRKGGRTGELFF	TGTGCCTGGAGGAAGGGGGGGCGCACCGGGGAGCTGTTTTTT
NA	TRBV6-5	TRBJ2-4	NA	CASSYGTGEAKNIQYF	TGTGCCAGCAGTTACGGCACGGGTGAAGCCAAAAACATTCAGTACTTC
NA	TRBV19	TRBJ1-1	NA	CASSIRGGTNTEAFF	TGTGCCAGTAGTATACGTGGAGGTACGAACACTGAAGCTTTCTTT
NA	TRBV9	TRBJ1-3	once	CASSVDGSSGNTIYF	TGTGCCAGCAGCGTAGACGGGAGCTCTGGAAACACCATATATTTT
TRBD1	TRBV18	TRBJ2-3	NA	CASSGQGASRTDTQYF	TGTGCCAGCTCAGGACAGGGGGCGTCCCGCACAGATACGCAGTATTTT
TRBD1	TRBV6-6	TRBJ1-4	NA	CASREGQVEKLFF	TGTGCCAGCAGGGAGGGACAGGTCGAAAAACTGTTTTTT
NA	TRBV18	TRBJ1-1	NA	CASAPSTVNTEAFF	TGTGCCAGCGCCCCGTCGACAGTGAACACTGAAGCTTTCTTT
NA	TRBV5-1	TRBJ2-7	NA	CASSRQLQGDEQYF	TGCGCCAGCAGCAGACAGCTACAGGGTGACGAGCAGTACTTC
TRBD1	TRBV19	TRBJ2-7	few	CASAGQERGEQYF	TGTGCCAGCGCCGGACAGGAACGGGGCGAGCAGTACTTC
NA	TRBV7-9	TRBJ2-2	NA	CASSPVLRTGELFF	TGTGCCAGCAGCCCCGTCCTGCGCACCGGGGAGCTGTTTTTT
NA	TRBV28	TRBJ1-1	NA	CASSSLQTGLPLGAFF	TGTGCCAGCAGTTCTCTCCAGACGGGACTCCCCCTTGGAGCTTTCTTT
TRBD1	TRBV3-1/TRBV3-2	TRBJ1-1	NA	CASSLGTGNTEAFF	TGTGCCAGCAGCCTAGGGACAGGGAACACTGAAGCTTTCTTT
NA	TRBV19	TRBJ2-7	NA	CASSTLGTESYEQYF	TGTGCCAGTAGTACTCTAGGGACTGAGTCCTACGAGCAGTACTTC
NA	TRBV5-5	TRBJ2-1	NA	CASSLGFGDNEQFF	TGTGCCAGCAGCTTGGGGTTCGGTGACAATGAGCAGTTCTTC
NA	TRBV6-5	TRBJ1-6	NA	CASSYGQINSPLHF	TGTGCCAGCAGTTACGGTCAGATCAATTCACCCCTCCACTTT
TRBD1	TRBV18	TRBJ2-1	NA	CASSPNGDRSNEQFF	TGTGCCAGCTCACCGAACGGGGACAGGTCTAATGAGCAGTTCTTC
NA	TRBV4-1	TRBJ1-2	NA	CASSPKASGEYGYTF	TGCGCCAGCAGCCCCAAGGCTTCAGGGGAGTATGGCTACACCTTC
TRBD1	TRBV5-1	TRBJ1-1	NA	CASSIRQGALQGHTEAFF	TGCGCCAGCAGCATTAGACAGGGGGCGTTACAAGGTCACACTGAAGCTTTCTTT
TRBD2	TRBV9	TRBJ2-1	NA	CASSEFGTSGGEQFF	TGTGCCAGCAGCGAATTCGGGACTAGCGGGGGGGAGCAGTTCTTC
TRBD2	TRBV3-1/TRBV3-2	TRBJ2-3	NA	CASSQEGLAGARGTQYF	TGTGCCAGCAGCCAAGAGGGCCTAGCGGGGGCTAGGGGTACGCAGTATTTT
NA	TRBV27	TRBJ2-1	NA	CASSRNVGGIGNEQFF	TGTGCCAGCAGCCGAAATGTGGGAGGTATCGGTAATGAGCAGTTCTTC
NA	TRBV3-1/TRBV3-2	TRBJ1-2	few	CASSQAGSNGYTF	TGTGCCAGCAGCCAAGCCGGTTCCAATGGCTACACCTTC
TRBD1	TRBV6-2/TRBV6-3	TRBJ1-2	once	CASSYRTGAPNYGYTF	TGTGCCAGCAGTTACCGGACAGGGGCGCCTAACTATGGCTACACCTTC
TRBD1	TRBV10-1	TRBJ1-4	few	CASSTGQGNEKLFF	TGCGCCAGCAGTACGGGACAGGGGAATGAAAAACTGTTTTTT
TRBD1	TRBV5-6	TRBJ1-5	NA	CASSRTGSSNQPQHF	TGTGCCAGCAGCCGGACAGGGTCTAGCAATCAGCCCCAGCATTTT
TRBD1	TRBV9	TRBJ1-2	NA	CASSAWTGGGDGYTF	TGTGCCAGCAGCGCCTGGACAGGGGGCGGGGATGGCTACACCTTC
NA	TRBV5-1	TRBJ2-7	NA	CASSPGSSYEQYF	TGCGCCAGCAGCCCGGGGAGCTCCTACGAGCAGTACTTC
NA	TRBV12-3/TRBV12-4	TRBJ1-1	NA	CASSLGPGWAFF	TGTGCCAGCAGTTTAGGGCCAGGGTGGGCTTTCTTT
NA	TRBV20-1	TRBJ2-7	once	CSATRSYEQYF	TGCAGTGCTACGCGATCCTACGAGCAGTACTTC
TRBD2	TRBV6-2/TRBV6-3	TRBJ2-7	few	CASSYRPPSGGAYEQYF	TGTGCCAGCAGTTACCGACCACCTAGCGGGGGGGCCTACGAGCAGTACTTC
NA	TRBV4-2	TRBJ1-1	NA	CASSQELQGNTEAFF	TGTGCCAGCAGCCAAGAATTACAGGGAAACACTGAAGCTTTCTTT
TRBD1	TRBV7-2	TRBJ1-2	NA	CASSVAPGTGLGYTF	TGTGCCAGCAGCGTAGCTCCCGGGACAGGGCTTGGCTACACCTTC
NA	TRBV6-5	TRBJ1-3	NA	CASSVPSGNTIYF	TGTGCCAGCAGCGTCCCCTCTGGAAACACCATATATTTT
TRBD2	TRBV10-3	TRBJ2-1	NA	CAIQPTHSGEYNEQFF	TGTGCCATCCAACCCACGCATAGCGGGGAGTACAATGAGCAGTTCTTC
NA	TRBV10-3	TRBJ1-2	NA	CAISGGVYGYTF	TGTGCCATCAGTGGCGGGGTCTATGGCTACACCTTC
NA	TRBV9	TRBJ2-3	few	CASSVGLASTDTQYF	TGTGCCAGCAGCGTAGGTCTAGCTAGCACAGATACGCAGTATTTT
TRBD1	TRBV9	TRBJ1-2	few	CASSGGLGTVKGYTF	TGTGCCAGCAGCGGAGGACTCGGGACAGTTAAAGGCTACACCTTC
NA	TRBV19	TRBJ1-4	NA	CASSIVASRGEKLFF	TGTGCCAGTAGTATTGTAGCCTCCCGGGGTGAAAAACTGTTTTTT
NA	TRBV10-1	TRBJ2-3	NA	CASSNRGTDTQYF	TGCGCCAGCAGTAACAGGGGCACAGATACGCAGTATTTT
NA	TRBV7-3	TRBJ2-2	NA	CASRSGNTGELFF	TGTGCCAGCAGGAGCGGGAACACCGGGGAGCTGTTTTTT
NA	TRBV2	TRBJ1-2	once	CASSEGVGGYTF	TGTGCCAGCAGTGAGGGAGTCGGTGGCTACACCTTC
NA	TRBV27	TRBJ2-5	NA	CASSLSTLRETQYF	TGTGCCAGCAGTTTATCGACTCTCCGGGAGACCCAGTACTTC